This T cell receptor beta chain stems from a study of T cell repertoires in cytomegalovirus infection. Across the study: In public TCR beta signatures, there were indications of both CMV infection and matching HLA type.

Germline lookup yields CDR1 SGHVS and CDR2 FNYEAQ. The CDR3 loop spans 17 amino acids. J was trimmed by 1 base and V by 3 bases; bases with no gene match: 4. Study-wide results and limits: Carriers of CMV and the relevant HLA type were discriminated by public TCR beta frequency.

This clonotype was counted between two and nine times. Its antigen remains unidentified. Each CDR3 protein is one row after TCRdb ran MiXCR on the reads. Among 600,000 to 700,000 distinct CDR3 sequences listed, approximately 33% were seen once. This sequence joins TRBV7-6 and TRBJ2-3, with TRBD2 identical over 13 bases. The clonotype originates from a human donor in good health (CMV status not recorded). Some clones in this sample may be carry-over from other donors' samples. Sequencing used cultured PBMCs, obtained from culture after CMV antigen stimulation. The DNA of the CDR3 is TGTGCCAGCAGCTTCTTAGGACTAGCGGGGGGCACAGATACGCAGTATTTT. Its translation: CASSFLGLAGGTDTQYF. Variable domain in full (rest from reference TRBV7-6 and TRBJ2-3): GAGVSQSPRYKVTKRGQDVALRCDPISGHVSLYWYRQALGQGPEFLTYFNYEAQQDKSGLPNDRFSAERPEGSISTLTIQRTEQRDSAMYRCASSFLGLAGGTDTQYFGPGTRLTVL.